This T cell receptor (beta chain) came from a study of T-cell reconstitution after alpha-beta-depleted transplantation in children. General observations from the study: T-cell numbers and diversity, one year after transplant, stemmed largely from T cells that were newly produced. Day-60 TCRbeta diversity that was high in some patients was derived from surviving recipient T cells and thymic progenitors. Reports say that about two months after transplant, the alpha-beta T cells came out of several hundred graft clones that had expanded.

CDR3 size: 15 residues. The V segment lost 0 bases and the J segment 7 bases; nucleotides outside the gene matches: 6. Germline CDR1 LNHNV, CDR2 YYDKDF (reference sequence). Notes on this clonotype: Its antigen is unknown.

Construction of the TCRbeta library involved unique molecular identifiers. TCRdb fed the PCR reads into MiXCR, producing one record per CDR3 protein. The profile shows about 600,000 distinct CDR3 sequences, 10% to 15% of them singletons. V gene TRBV15 combines with J gene TRBJ2-7, with 10 positions matching TRBD2. This receptor was taken from a male patient younger than 18 who had a stem cell transplant for acute myeloid leukemia, so the T cells may come from the graft donor. The sequences come from PBMCs, mostly from graft donor cells, collected 360 days after TCRalphabeta/CD19-depleted stem cell transplant. CDR3 sequence reads: CATSRERSSGREQYF. CDR3 DNA sequence: TGTGCCACCAGCAGAGAGCGGTCTAGCGGGAGAGAGCAGTACTTC. Supplemented by reference TRBV15 and TRBJ2-7, the full variable domain reads DAMVIQNPRYQVTQFGKPVTLSCSQTLNHNVMYWYQQKSSQAPKLLFHYYDKDFNNEADTPDNFQSRRPNTSFCFLDIRSPGLGDTAMYLCATSRERSSGREQYFGPGTRLTVT.